This TCR beta chain was sequenced for a study of control samples from healthy donors and cancer patients. Profiled with immunoSEQ multiplex PCR; TCRdb holds only in-frame clones, not every one. The sample has some 130,000 clones; about nine tenths are singletons. Trimming cost V 2 bases and J 4 bases, with 13 bases left between them. The germline CDR1 and CDR2 sequences are SQVTM and ANQGSEA. The CDR3 totals 14 residues. The sample taken for sequencing was blood. The V call is TRBV29-1, the J call TRBJ2-3; unclear D gene. The origin of this receptor is a middle-aged man in good health. The CDR3 DNA reads as TGCAGCGTTGAATTGGGGATTCGGGCAGATACGCAGTATTTT. Translation: CSVELGIRADTQYF.